Described below is a single T cell receptor (beta chain) sequence and its context. The antigen is undetermined. This entry belongs to a study of cytomegalovirus exposure and HLA in healthy donors. Both 60 Vbeta primers and 13 Jbeta primers went into the PCR. Repertoires were generated with immunoSEQ multiplex PCR, while TCRdb's copy carries only in-frame clones and drops some. The table lists some 90,000 clones, roughly 78% of them singletons, with under 5% in the top ten. General study points: Most TCR sequences showed up rarely, but some public TCRs showed up in many donors. According to an earlier analysis, most TCR beta V segments yielded productive rearrangements about 87% or about 30% of the time.

Sequencing was performed on PBMCs. The TCR sequence derives from a male donor in good health and CMV-seropositive.

CDR3 residues: CASSPRAGLETQYF. CDR3 sequence (DNA): TGTGCCAGCAGCCCCCGTGCGGGACTAGAGACCCAGTACTTC. The chain joins TRBV7-9 to TRBJ2-5; weak D call: TRBD2 (6 bases). The germline V gene encodes CDR1 SEHNR and CDR2 FQNEAQ (reference sequence). This CDR3 comprises 14 residues. Trimming stripped 5 bases from V and 4 bases from J, with 14 bases between.